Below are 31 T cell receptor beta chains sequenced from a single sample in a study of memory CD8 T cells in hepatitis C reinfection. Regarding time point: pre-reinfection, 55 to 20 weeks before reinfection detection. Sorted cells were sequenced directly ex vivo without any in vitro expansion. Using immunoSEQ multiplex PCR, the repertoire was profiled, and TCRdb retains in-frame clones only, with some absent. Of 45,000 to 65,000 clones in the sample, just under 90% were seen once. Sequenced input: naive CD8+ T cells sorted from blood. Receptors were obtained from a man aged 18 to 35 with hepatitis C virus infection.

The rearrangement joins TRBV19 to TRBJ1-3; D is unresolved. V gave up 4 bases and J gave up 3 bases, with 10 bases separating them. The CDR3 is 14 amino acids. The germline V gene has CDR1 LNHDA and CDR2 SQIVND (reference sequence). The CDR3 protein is CASSTGMIGNTIYF. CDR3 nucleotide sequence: TGTGCCAGTAGTACGGGAATGATTGGAAACACCATATATTTT.

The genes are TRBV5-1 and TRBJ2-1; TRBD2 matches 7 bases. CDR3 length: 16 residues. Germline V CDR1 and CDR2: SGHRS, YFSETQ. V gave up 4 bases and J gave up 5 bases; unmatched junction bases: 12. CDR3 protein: CASSAPAGVDDNEQFF. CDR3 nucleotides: TGCGCCAGCAGCGCGCCGGCGGGGGTTGACGACAATGAGCAGTTCTTC.

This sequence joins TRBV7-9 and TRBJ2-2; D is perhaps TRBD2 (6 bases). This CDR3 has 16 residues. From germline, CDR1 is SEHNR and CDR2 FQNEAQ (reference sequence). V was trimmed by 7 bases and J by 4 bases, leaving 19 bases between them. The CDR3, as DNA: TGTGCCAGCATCTCCCTCGCTAGCGTGGGCACCGGGGAGCTGTTTTTT. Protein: CASISLASVGTGELFF.

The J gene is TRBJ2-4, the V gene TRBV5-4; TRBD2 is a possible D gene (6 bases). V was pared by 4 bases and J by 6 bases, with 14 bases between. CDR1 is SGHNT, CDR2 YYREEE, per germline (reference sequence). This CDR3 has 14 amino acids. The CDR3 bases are TGTGCCAGCAGCACGGGGACTGATGGAAACATTCAGTACTTC. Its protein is CASSTGTDGNIQYF.

CDR3 nucleotides: TGTGCCAGCAGATATCTAGCGGAGCCCCCAGATACGCAGTATTTT. Translation gives CASRYLAEPPDTQYF. The gene calls are TRBV5-6 and TRBJ2-3; 7 nucleotides line up with TRBD2. Trimming took 5 bases from V and 4 from J; bases not matched to a gene: 10. CDR3 size: 15 residues. The germline V gene has CDR1 SGHDT and CDR2 YYEEEE.

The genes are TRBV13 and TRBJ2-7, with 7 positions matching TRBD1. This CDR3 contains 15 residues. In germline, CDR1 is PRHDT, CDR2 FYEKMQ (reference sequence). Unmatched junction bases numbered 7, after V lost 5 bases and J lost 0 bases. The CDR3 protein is CASSLGTVNSYEQYF. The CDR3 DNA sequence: TGTGCCAGCAGCCTCGGGACAGTCAACTCCTACGAGCAGTACTTC.

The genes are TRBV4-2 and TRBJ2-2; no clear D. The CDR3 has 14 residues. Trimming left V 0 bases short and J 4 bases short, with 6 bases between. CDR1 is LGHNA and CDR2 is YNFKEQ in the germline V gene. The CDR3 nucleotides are TGTGCCAGCAGCCAAGATGTAGCCACCGGGGAGCTGTTTTTT. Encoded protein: CASSQDVATGELFF.

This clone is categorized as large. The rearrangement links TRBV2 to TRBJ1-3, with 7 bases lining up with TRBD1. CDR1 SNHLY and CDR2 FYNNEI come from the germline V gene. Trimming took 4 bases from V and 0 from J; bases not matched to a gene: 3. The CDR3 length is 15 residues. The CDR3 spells CASSGGQPSGNTIYF. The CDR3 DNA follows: TGTGCCAGCAGTGGGGGACAGCCCTCTGGAAACACCATATATTTT.

CDR3 in amino acids: CASSFFVVKAGGPREQYF. CDR3 DNA: TGTGCCAGCAGTTTTTTCGTGGTGAAAGCGGGAGGGCCCCGGGAGCAGTACTTC. The chain uses TRBV28 and TRBJ2-7; 10 bases line up with TRBD2. V lost 3 bases to trimming and J lost 7 bases; unmatched junction nucleotides: 18. CDR3 length: 18 residues. Germline-derived CDR1 and CDR2 are MDHEN and SYDVKM. Combining the CDR3 with reference TRBV28 and TRBJ2-7 gives the whole variable domain DVKVTQSSRYLVKRTGEKVFLECVQDMDHENMFWYRQDPGLGLRLIYFSYDVKMKEKGDIPEGYSVSREKKERFSLILESASTNQTSMYLCASSFFVVKAGGPREQYFGPGTRLTVT.

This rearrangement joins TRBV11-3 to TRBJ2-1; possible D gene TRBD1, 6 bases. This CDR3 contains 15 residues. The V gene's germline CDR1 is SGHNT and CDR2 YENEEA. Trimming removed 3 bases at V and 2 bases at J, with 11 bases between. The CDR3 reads CASSLGAAPYNEQFF. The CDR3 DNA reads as TGTGCCAGCAGCTTGGGGGCCGCCCCCTACAATGAGCAGTTCTTC.

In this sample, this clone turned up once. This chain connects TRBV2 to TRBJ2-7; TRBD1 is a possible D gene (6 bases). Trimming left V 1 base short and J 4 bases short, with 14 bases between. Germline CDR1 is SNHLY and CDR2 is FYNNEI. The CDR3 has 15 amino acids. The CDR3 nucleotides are TGTGCCAGCAGTGAAGGGTTGGGACATTCTTACGAGCAGTACGTC. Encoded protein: CASSEGLGHSYEQYV.

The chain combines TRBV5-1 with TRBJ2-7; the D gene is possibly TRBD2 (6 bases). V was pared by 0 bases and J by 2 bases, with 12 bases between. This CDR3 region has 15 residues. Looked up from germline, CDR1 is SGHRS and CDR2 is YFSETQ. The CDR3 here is CASSLAAGGTYEQYF. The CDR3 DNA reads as TGCGCCAGCAGCTTGGCCGCCGGAGGGACCTACGAGCAGTACTTC. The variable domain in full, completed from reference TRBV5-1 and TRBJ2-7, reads KAGVTQTPRYLIKTRGQQVTLSCSPISGHRSVSWYQQTPGQGLQFLFEYFSETQRNKGNFPGRFSGRQFSNSRSEMNVSTLELGDSALYLCASSLAAGGTYEQYFGPGTRLTVT.

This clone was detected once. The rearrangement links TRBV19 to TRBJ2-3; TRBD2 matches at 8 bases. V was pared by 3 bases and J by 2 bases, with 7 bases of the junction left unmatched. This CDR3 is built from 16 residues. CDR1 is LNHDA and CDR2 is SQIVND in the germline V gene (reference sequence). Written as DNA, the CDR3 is TGTGCCAGTAGTATCCGGGGGGGGCCCTACACAGATACGCAGTATTTT. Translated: CASSIRGGPYTDTQYF.

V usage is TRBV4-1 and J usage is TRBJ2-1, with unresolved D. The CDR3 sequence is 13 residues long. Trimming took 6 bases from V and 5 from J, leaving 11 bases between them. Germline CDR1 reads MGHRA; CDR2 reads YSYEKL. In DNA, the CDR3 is TGCGCCAGCAGTCCCGGCGGCAACAATGAGCAGTTCTTC. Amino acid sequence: CASSPGGNNEQFF.

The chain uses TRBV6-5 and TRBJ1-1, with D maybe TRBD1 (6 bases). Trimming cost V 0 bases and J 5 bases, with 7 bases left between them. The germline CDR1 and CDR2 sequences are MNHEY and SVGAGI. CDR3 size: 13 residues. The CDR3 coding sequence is TGTGCCAGCAGTTACTCGGGGGCTACTGAAGCTTTCTTT. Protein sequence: CASSYSGATEAFF.

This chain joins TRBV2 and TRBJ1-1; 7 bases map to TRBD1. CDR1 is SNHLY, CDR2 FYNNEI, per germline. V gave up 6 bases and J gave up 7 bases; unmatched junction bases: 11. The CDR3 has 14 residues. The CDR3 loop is CASRTGPRTDEAFF. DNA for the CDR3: TGTGCCAGCAGGACAGGGCCTAGGACCGATGAAGCTTTCTTT.

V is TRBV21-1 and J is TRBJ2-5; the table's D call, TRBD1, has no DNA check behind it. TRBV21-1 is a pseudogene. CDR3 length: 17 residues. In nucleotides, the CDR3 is TGTGCCAGCAGCAAAGAGCGCAGAAGGGGGTACCAAGAGACCCAGTACTTC. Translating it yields CASSKERRRGYQETQYF.

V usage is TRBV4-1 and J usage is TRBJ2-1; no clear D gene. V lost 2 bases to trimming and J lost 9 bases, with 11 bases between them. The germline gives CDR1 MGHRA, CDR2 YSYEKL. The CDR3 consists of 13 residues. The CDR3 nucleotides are TGCGCCAGCAGCCAACCTATCTCGCGTGAGCAGTTCTTC. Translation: CASSQPISREQFF.

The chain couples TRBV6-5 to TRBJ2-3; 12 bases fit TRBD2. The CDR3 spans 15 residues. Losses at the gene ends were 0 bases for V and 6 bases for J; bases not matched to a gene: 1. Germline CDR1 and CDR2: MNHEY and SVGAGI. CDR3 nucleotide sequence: TGTGCCAGCAGTTACTCGACTAGCGGGGGTGATACGCAGTATTTT. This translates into CASSYSTSGGDTQYF.

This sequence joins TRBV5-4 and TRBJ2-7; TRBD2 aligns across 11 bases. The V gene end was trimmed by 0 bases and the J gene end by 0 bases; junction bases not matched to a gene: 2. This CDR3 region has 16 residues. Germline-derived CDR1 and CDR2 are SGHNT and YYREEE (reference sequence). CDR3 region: CASSLGLAGSSYEQYF. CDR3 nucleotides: TGTGCCAGCAGCTTGGGACTAGCGGGATCCTCCTACGAGCAGTACTTC.

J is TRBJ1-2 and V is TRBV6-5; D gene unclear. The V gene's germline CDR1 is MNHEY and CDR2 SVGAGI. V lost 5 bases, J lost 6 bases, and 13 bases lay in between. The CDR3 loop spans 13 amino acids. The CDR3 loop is CASSPEAMHGYTF. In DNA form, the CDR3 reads TGTGCCAGCAGTCCAGAGGCCATGCATGGCTACACCTTC.

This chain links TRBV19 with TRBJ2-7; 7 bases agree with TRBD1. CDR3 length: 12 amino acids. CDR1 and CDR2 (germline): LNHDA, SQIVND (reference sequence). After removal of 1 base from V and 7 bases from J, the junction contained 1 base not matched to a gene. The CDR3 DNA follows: TGTGCCAGTAGTATAGGGACAGGAGAGCAGTACTTC. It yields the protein CASSIGTGEQYF.

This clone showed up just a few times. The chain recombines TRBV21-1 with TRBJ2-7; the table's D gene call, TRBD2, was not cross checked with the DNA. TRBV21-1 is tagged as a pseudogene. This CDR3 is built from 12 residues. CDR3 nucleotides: TGTGCCAGCAGCAAAAGGAGATACGAGCAGTACGTC. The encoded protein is CASSKRRYEQYV.

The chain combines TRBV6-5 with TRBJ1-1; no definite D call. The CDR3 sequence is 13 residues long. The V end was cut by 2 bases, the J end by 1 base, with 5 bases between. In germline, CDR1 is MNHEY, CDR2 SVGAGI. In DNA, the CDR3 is TGTGCCAGCAGTTACCGGGGGAACACTGAAGCTTTCTTT. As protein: CASSYRGNTEAFF.

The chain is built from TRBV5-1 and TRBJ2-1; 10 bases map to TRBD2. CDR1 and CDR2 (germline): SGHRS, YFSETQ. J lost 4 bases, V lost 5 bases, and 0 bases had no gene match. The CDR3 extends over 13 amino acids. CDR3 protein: CASRAGGYNEQFF. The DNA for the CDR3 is TGCGCCAGCAGAGCGGGAGGGTACAATGAGCAGTTCTTC. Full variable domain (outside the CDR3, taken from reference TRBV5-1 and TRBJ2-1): KAGVTQTPRYLIKTRGQQVTLSCSPISGHRSVSWYQQTPGQGLQFLFEYFSETQRNKGNFPGRFSGRQFSNSRSEMNVSTLELGDSALYLCASRAGGYNEQFFGPGTRLTVL.

CDR3 amino acids: CASSFLAANYEQYF. CDR3 sequence (DNA): TGTGCCAGCAGCTTCCTAGCGGCGAACTACGAGCAGTACTTC. The J gene is TRBJ2-5, the V gene TRBV7-2; TRBD2 aligns across 7 bases. The J call is doubtful: the DNA matches TRBJ2-7 better. This CDR3 spans 14 amino acids. CDR1 is SGHTA, CDR2 FQGNSA, per germline.

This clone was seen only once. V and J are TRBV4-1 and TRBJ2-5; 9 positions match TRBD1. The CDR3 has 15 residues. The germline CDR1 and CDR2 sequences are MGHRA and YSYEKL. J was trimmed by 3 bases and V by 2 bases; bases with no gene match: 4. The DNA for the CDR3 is TGCGCCAGCAGCCAACCGGACAGGGGAGAAGAGACCCAGTACTTC. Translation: CASSQPDRGEETQYF.

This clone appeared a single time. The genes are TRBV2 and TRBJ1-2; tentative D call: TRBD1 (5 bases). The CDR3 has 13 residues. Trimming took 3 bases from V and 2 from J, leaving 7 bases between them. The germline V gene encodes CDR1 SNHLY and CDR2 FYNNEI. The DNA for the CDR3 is TGTGCCAGCAGTGAGGGGGGGAACTATGGCTACACCTTC. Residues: CASSEGGNYGYTF.

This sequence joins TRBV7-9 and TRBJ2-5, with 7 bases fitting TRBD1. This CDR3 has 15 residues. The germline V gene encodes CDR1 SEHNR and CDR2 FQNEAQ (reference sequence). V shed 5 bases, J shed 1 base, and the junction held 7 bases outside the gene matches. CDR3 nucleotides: TGTGCCAGCAGCGACCCGGGACAGCTCCAAGAGACCCAGTACTTC. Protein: CASSDPGQLQETQYF.

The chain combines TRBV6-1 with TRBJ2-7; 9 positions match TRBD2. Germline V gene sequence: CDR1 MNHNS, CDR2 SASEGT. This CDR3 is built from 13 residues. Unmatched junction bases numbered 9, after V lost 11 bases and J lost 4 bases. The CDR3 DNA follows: TGTGCCGGGGGACTAGCCGTTCCGTACGAGCAGTACTTC. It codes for CAGGLAVPYEQYF.

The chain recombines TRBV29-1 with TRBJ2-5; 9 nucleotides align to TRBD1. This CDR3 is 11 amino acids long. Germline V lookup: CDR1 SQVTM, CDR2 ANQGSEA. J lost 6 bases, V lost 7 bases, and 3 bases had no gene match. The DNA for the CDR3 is TGCAGCGCTGGACAGGGGAAGACCCAGTACTTC. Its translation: CSAGQGKTQYF.